These 18 T cell receptor beta chains came from one sample sequenced in a study of T cell responses to AZD1222 COVID-19 vaccine. Libraries were prepared by immunoSEQ multiplex PCR; TCRdb keeps only in-frame clonotypes and omits some of them. The profile covers about 54,000 clones, with 80% to 90% appearing a single time and roughly a tenth taken by the ten largest. The material was peripheral blood, obtained on day 0 of AZD1222 vaccination. These receptors all come from an adult in good health.

The CDR3 spells CASSHRGLNTEAFF. The CDR3 coding sequence is TGTGCCAGTAGCCACAGGGGGCTGAACACTGAAGCTTTCTTT. The chain carries TRBV19 and TRBJ1-1; 9 bases agree with TRBD1. CDR3 length equals 14 residues. The J segment lost 0 bases and the V segment lost 6 bases, leaving 2 bases of the junction unmatched. Germline values: CDR1 LNHDA, CDR2 SQIVND (reference sequence).

The rearrangement joins TRBV6-1 to TRBJ1-5; no firm D call. The CDR3 length is 14 residues. Looked up from germline, CDR1 is MNHNS and CDR2 is SASEGT. The ends were cut back, 1 base at V and 9 bases at J, with 13 bases in the middle. The CDR3 DNA reads TGTGCCAGCAGTGAAGGGGGATCCTACCGGCCCCAGCATTTT. This translates into CASSEGGSYRPQHF.

V is TRBV6-5 and J is TRBJ1-3, with a weak D call TRBD1 (5 bases). V lost 2 bases and J lost 0, with 11 bases in between. The CDR3 consists of 16 residues. Germline loops: CDR1 MNHEY, CDR2 SVGAGI. DNA for the CDR3: TGTGCCAGCAGTTACGGGGACGTAAGCTCTGGAAACACCATATATTTT. Translated: CASSYGDVSSGNTIYF.

Only one count was recorded for this clone. V gene TRBV19 combines with J gene TRBJ2-3; weak D call: TRBD2 (5 bases). The CDR3 length is 15 residues. The V end lost 7 bases, the J end lost 0 bases, and 14 bases lay between the germline ends. Germline values: CDR1 LNHDA, CDR2 SQIVND (reference sequence). CDR3 DNA: TGTGCCAGTAACGGGTATGAGCGGAGCACAGATACGCAGTATTTT. Its translation: CASNGYERSTDTQYF.

The V gene is TRBV10-3, the J gene TRBJ2-7; no clear D gene. This CDR3 contains 14 residues. Germline V CDR1 and CDR2: ENHRY, SYGVKD. Trimming shortened V by 0 bases and J by 2 bases, and 8 bases separated the two germline ends. CDR3 nucleotides: TGTGCCATCAGTGAGTCGGCGGATCCCTACGAGCAGTACTTC. Translated: CAISESADPYEQYF.

The V call is TRBV5-1, the J call TRBJ1-1, with 7 nucleotides matching TRBD1. This CDR3 has 18 residues. Germline lookup yields CDR1 SGHRS and CDR2 YFSETQ. Trimming at V came to 3 bases and at J to 0 bases, leaving 14 bases not matched to a gene. CDR3 nucleotides: TGCGCCAGCAGCTCACCCGCGTCCAGGGGGTGGATGAACACTGAAGCTTTCTTT. This codes for CASSSPASRGWMNTEAFF. Supplemented by reference TRBV5-1 and TRBJ1-1, the full variable domain reads KAGVTQTPRYLIKTRGQQVTLSCSPISGHRSVSWYQQTPGQGLQFLFEYFSETQRNKGNFPGRFSGRQFSNSRSEMNVSTLELGDSALYLCASSSPASRGWMNTEAFFGQGTRLTVV.

The chain employs TRBV7-8 and TRBJ1-5, with D possibly matching TRBD1 (6 bases). This CDR3 contains 15 residues. Germline V gene sequence: CDR1 SGHVS, CDR2 FQNEAQ. V lost 5 bases, J lost 0 bases, and 11 bases lay in between. The DNA of the CDR3 is TGTGCCAGCAGCCGGACAGATTATAGCAATCAGCCCCAGCATTTT. Translated, it gives CASSRTDYSNQPQHF.

V gene TRBV7-9 combines with J gene TRBJ1-6; weak D call: TRBD1 (5 bases). The germline V gene has CDR1 SEHNR and CDR2 FQNEAQ (reference sequence). Trimming removed 6 bases from V and 7 bases from J, with 16 bases in between. CDR3 size: 15 residues. CDR3 nucleotides: TGTGCCAGCAGTTCACCCGGGGCCGACAATTCACCCCTCCACTTT. Its translation: CASSSPGADNSPLHF.

The chain has TRBV2 and TRBJ2-3; possibly TRBD1 or TRBD2 for D (5 bases each). The germline V gene encodes CDR1 SNHLY and CDR2 FYNNEI. V shed 3 bases and J shed 5 bases, with 18 bases lying between them. This CDR3 is 16 amino acids long. In DNA, the CDR3 is TGTGCCAGCAGTGACCAGGGACCCCTAACCGGAGATACGCAGTATTTT. Its protein is CASSDQGPLTGDTQYF.

In this sample, this clone turned up once. The V call is TRBV6-5, the J call TRBJ1-1; a possible D gene is TRBD1 (5 bases). The germline CDR1 and CDR2 sequences are MNHEY and SVGAGI. V lost 6 bases and J 8 bases, leaving 13 bases between the germline ends. There are 12 residues in the CDR3. CDR3 nucleotides: TGTGCCAGCAGGCGAGGGGCGACCGAAGCTTTCTTT. Amino acids: CASRRGATEAFF.

The chain employs TRBV18 and TRBJ2-5; D is uncertain. The CDR3 has 11 amino acids. V gave up 4 bases and J gave up 9 bases, with 9 bases separating them. Looked up from germline, CDR1 is KGHSH and CDR2 is LQKENI. The CDR3 DNA is TGTGCCAGCTCACGCGGTGGGTCCCAGTACTTC. As protein: CASSRGGSQYF.

J is TRBJ2-2 and V is TRBV19; possibly TRBD1 for D (6 bases). The ends were cut back, 5 bases at V and 0 bases at J, with 16 bases in the middle. CDR1 and CDR2 (germline): LNHDA, SQIVND (reference sequence). There are 17 residues in the CDR3. CDR3 sequence: CASSPTQGTTNTGELFF. The CDR3 bases are TGTGCCAGTAGTCCCACCCAGGGGACGACGAACACCGGGGAGCTGTTTTTT.

The V call is TRBV25-1, the J call TRBJ1-4; D gene ambiguous. Trimming took 6 bases from V and 7 from J, leaving 12 bases between them. Germline CDR1 is MGHDK and CDR2 is SYGVNS. This CDR3 comprises 13 residues. The DNA for the CDR3 is TGTGCCAGCAGCAACTACGTCTCTGAAAAACTGTTTTTT. It translates to CASSNYVSEKLFF.

This clone occurred once. The chain uses TRBV6-5 and TRBJ2-7, with 10 bases fitting TRBD1. CDR3 length: 14 amino acids. V was pared by 5 bases and J by 3 bases, with 4 bases of the junction left unmatched. Germline CDR1 and CDR2: MNHEY and SVGAGI. CDR3: CASSPGTGVYEQYF. The CDR3 DNA reads TGTGCCAGCAGTCCCGGGACAGGGGTCTACGAGCAGTACTTC.

This clone was detected only once. The rearrangement joins TRBV28 to TRBJ2-7; TRBD2 agrees at 7 bases. CDR1 and CDR2 (germline): MDHEN, SYDVKM. This CDR3 contains 14 residues. J was trimmed by 2 bases and V by 6 bases; bases with no gene match: 7. The CDR3 reads CASRPLAATYEQYF. The CDR3 DNA reads TGTGCCAGCAGGCCCCTAGCGGCAACCTACGAGCAGTACTTC.

V and J are TRBV6-5 and TRBJ2-2, with a weak D call TRBD1 (5 bases). Germline CDR1 reads MNHEY; CDR2 reads SVGAGI. The CDR3 is 15 amino acids. Trimming cost V 4 bases and J 1 base, with 10 bases left between them. The CDR3 DNA reads TGTGCCAGCAGTTTGGTCAGGGTGAACACCGGGGAGCTGTTTTTT. Translation: CASSLVRVNTGELFF.

On this clone: Germline is not matched at one junction end, which may reflect a read error. The chain employs TRBV7-7 and TRBJ2-7, with 8 bases matching TRBD1. The germline V gene encodes CDR1 SSHAT and CDR2 FNYEAQ (reference sequence). The CDR3 is made up of 16 amino acids. The CDR3 loop is CASRKRTGFHTYEQYF. The CDR3 DNA reads TGTGCTAGCAGGAAAAGGACAGGGTTTCATACCTACGAGCAGTACTTC.

The chain uses TRBV29-1 and TRBJ2-2, with D hard to call. The V gene lost 1 base and the J gene lost 4 bases, with 22 bases spanning the gap. Germline lookup yields CDR1 SQVTM and CDR2 ANQGSEA. CDR3 length equals 18 residues. CDR3 DNA sequence: TGCAGCGTTGAAGGGTGGGGTCCCGAGGTTGTCGGCACCGGGGAGCTGTTTTTT. It codes for CSVEGWGPEVVGTGELFF.